This T cell receptor (beta chain) emerged from a study of human T cells and chemical hapten exposure. Trimming removed 3 bases from V and 0 bases from J, with 15 bases in between. In germline, CDR1 is SNHLY, CDR2 FYNNEI. The CDR3 has 18 amino acids. TCRdb analysed the 5' RACE reads with MiXCR anew, one entry per CDR3 protein. In the table there are approximately 140,000 distinct CDR3 sequences, 4.1% of which are singletons. Total RNA was isolated from unfractionated whole blood. The source is a female donor in good health. The chain is built from TRBV2 and TRBJ2-6; no definite D call. The CDR3 sequence is CASSERGRKSSGANVLTF. The CDR3 DNA follows: TGTGCCAGCAGTGAGCGAGGACGGAAAAGCTCTGGGGCCAACGTCCTGACTTTC. The full variable domain, rest sourced from reference TRBV2 and TRBJ2-6, is EPEVTQTPSHQVTQMGQEVILRCVPISNHLYFYWYRQILGQKVEFLVSFYNNEISEKSEIFDDQFSVERPDGSNFTLKIRSTKLEDSAMYFCASSERGRKSSGANVLTFGAGSRLTVL.